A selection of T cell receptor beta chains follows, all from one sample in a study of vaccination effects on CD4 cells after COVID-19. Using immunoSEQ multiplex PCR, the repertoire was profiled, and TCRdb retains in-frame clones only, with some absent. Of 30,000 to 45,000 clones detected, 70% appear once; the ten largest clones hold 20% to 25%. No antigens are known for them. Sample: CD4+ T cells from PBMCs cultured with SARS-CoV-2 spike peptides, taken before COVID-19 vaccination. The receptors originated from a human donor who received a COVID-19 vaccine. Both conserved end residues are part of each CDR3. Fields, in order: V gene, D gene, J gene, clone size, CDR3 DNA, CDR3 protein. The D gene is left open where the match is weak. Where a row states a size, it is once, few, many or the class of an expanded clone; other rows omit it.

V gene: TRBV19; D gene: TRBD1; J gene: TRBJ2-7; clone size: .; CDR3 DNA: TGTGCCAGTAGCAAAAGACAGGGAGAGAACGAGCAGTACTTC; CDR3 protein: CASSKRQGENEQYF
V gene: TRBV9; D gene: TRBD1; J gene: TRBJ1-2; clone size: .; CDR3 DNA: TGTGCCAGCAGCGCCTTGACAGGGGGCGATGGCTACACCTTC; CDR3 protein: CASSALTGGDGYTF
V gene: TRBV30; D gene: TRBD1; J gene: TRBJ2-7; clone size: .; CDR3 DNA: TGTGCCTGGAGTACAGGGACAGGGTACACCTACGAGCAGTACTTC; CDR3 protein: CAWSTGTGYTYEQYF
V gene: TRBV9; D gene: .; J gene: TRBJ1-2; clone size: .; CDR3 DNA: TGTGCCAGCAGCGTAGATGGGACTGTCTCCTATGGCTACACCTTC; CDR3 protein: CASSVDGTVSYGYTF
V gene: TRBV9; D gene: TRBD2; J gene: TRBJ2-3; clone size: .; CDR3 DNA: TGTGCCAGCAGCGTCGGTAGCGGGGGTATTAGCACAGATACGCAGTATTTT; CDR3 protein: CASSVGSGGISTDTQYF
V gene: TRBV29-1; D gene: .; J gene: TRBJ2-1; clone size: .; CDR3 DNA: TGCAGCGTTATTAGCCTGAGCTCCTACAATGAGCAGTTCTTC; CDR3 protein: CSVISLSSYNEQFF
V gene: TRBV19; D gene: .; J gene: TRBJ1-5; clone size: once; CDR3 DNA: TGTGCCAGTACATTCAGGGGCGGTGGCAATCAGCCCCAGCATTTT; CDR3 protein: CASTFRGGGNQPQHF
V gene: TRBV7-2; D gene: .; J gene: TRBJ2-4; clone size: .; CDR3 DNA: TGTGCCAGCAGCTTAATCGTAGCCAAAAACATTCAGTACTTC; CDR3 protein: CASSLIVAKNIQYF
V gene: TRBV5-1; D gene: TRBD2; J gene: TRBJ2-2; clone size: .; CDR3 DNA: TGCGCCAGCGCGCTTCTAGCGGGGACCGGGGAGCTGTTTTTT; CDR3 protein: CASALLAGTGELFF
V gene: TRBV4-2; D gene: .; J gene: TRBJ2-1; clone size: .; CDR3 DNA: TGTGCCAGCAGCCAAGATACCTACAATGAGCAGTTCTTC; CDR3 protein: CASSQDTYNEQFF
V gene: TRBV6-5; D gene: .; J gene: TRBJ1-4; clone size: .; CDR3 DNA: TGTGCCAGCCAGCGAACCCTAAACACTAATGAAAAACTGTTTTTT; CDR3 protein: CASQRTLNTNEKLFF
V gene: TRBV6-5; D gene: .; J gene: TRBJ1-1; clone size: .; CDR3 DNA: TGTGCCAGCAGCCTACCGAGGGCGGCTGAAGCTTTCTTT; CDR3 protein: CASSLPRAAEAFF
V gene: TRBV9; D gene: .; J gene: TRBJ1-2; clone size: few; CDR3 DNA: TGTGCCAGCAGCGTAGAACCCGTTCTTGGGTTGTCAGGATATGGCTACACCTTC; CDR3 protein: CASSVEPVLGLSGYGYTF
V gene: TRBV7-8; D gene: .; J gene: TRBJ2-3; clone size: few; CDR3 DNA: TGTGCCAGCAGCTTAGCTCTGGACACAGATACGCAGTATTTT; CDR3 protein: CASSLALDTDTQYF
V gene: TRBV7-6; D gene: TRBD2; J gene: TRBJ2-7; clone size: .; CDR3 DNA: TGTGCCAGCAGCTTAGGGAGCGGGAGGGTCTCCTACGAGCAGTACTTC; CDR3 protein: CASSLGSGRVSYEQYF
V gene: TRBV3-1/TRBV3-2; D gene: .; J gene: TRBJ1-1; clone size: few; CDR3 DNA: TGTGCCAGCAGCCTGGGACGGTGGAACACTGAAGCTTTCTTT; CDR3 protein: CASSLGRWNTEAFF
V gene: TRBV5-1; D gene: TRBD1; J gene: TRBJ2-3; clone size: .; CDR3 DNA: TGCGCCAGCAGCTTTCGGGGACAGGGGGCGATGAGCACAGATACGCAGTATTTT; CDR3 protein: CASSFRGQGAMSTDTQYF
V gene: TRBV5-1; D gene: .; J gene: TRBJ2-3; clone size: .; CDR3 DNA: TGCGCCAGCAGCTCCACGACCACAGATACGCAGTATTTT; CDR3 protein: CASSSTTTDTQYF
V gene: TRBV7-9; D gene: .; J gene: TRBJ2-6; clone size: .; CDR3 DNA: TGTGCCAGCAGCCAAGGCTCTGGGGCCAACGTCCTGACTTTC; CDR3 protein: CASSQGSGANVLTF
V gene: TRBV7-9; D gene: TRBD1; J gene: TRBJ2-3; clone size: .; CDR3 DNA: TGTGCCAGCCCCCTATTGGGGGACAGGGGAACAGATACGCAGTATTTT; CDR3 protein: CASPLLGDRGTDTQYF
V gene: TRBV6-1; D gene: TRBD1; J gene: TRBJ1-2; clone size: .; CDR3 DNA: TGTGCCAGCAGTTCCGGACAGGGGTATGGCTACACCTTC; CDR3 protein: CASSSGQGYGYTF
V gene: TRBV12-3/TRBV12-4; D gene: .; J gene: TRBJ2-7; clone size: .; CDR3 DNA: TGTGCCAGCAGTTACAGGGGGGGCTCCGAGCAGTACTTC; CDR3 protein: CASSYRGGSEQYF
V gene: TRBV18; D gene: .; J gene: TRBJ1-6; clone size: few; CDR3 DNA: TGTGCCAGCTCACCACGGGGATCACCCCTCCACTTT; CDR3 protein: CASSPRGSPLHF
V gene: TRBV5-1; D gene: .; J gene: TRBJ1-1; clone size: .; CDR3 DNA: TGCGCCAGCAGCTTGCCTGACAGGATTGAAGCTTTCTTT; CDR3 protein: CASSLPDRIEAFF
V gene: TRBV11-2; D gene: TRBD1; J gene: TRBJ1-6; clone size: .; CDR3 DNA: TGTGCCAGCAGCCAATGGGACAGGGGAAGGTCACCCCTCCACTTT; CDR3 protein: CASSQWDRGRSPLHF
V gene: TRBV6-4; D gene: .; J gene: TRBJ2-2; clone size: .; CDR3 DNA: TGTGCCAGCAGTGACTCGTGGGGGGCCGCGAACACCGGGGAGCTGTTTTTT; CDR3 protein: CASSDSWGAANTGELFF
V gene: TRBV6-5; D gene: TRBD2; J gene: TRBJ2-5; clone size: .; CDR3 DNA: TGTGCCAGCAGTTTCACTAGCGCGGGGGAGACCCAGTACTTC; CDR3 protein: CASSFTSAGETQYF
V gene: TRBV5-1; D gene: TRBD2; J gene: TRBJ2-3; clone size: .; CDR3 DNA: TGCGCCAGCAGCTTCCCTCCGGGACTAGCGGGGATGGGGGACACAGATACGCAGTATTTT; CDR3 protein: CASSFPPGLAGMGDTDTQYF
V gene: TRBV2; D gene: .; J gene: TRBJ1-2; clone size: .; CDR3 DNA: TGTGCCAGCAGAGAGATAAACTATGGCTACACCTTC; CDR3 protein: CASREINYGYTF